One and the same sample provided the 13 T cell receptor beta chains below, sequenced in a study of OX40 agonist ivuxolimab in advanced cancers. Produced via immunoSEQ multiplex PCR; TCRdb's table is partial and in-frame only. The sample lists more than 45,000 clones, around 87% occurring once. This specimen was CD4+ or CD8+ T cells sorted from blood, taken in a trial of the OX40 agonist ivuxolimab. All receptors derive from an adult with an advanced solid tumor such as melanoma, head and neck, liver or kidney cancer.

This chain uses TRBV6-6 with TRBJ1-5; 7 bases line up with TRBD1. V lost 2 bases and J lost 4; bases outside the gene matches: 5. CDR3 length equals 15 residues. Per germline, CDR1 MNHNY and CDR2 SVGAGI (reference sequence). The CDR3 coding sequence is TGTGCCAGCAGTTACGGGGGACAGACGAATCAGCCCCAGCATTTT. Translated, it gives CASSYGGQTNQPQHF.

The genes are TRBV5-4 and TRBJ2-2; D is undetermined. The CDR3 loop spans 15 amino acids. Germline V lookup: CDR1 SGHNT, CDR2 YYREEE (reference sequence). V lost 0 bases to trimming and J lost 0 bases, with 6 bases between them. The CDR3 reads CASSLDSSNTGELFF. Written as DNA, the CDR3 is TGTGCCAGCAGCTTGGACAGTTCGAACACCGGGGAGCTGTTTTTT.

This clone was counted a single time. This sequence joins TRBV19 and TRBJ1-6; 7 nucleotides match TRBD1. Germline V gene lookup returns CDR1 LNHDA and CDR2 SQIVND (reference sequence). The CDR3 consists of 13 residues. V lost 5 bases to trimming and J lost 10 bases; unmatched junction nucleotides: 5. CDR3 in amino acids: CASSAQGQSPLHF. CDR3 coding DNA: TGTGCCAGTAGTGCTCAGGGACAGTCACCCCTCCACTTT.

The chain links TRBV6-1 to TRBJ1-2; weak D call: TRBD1 (6 bases). The CDR3 loop spans 13 amino acids. Trimming removed 7 bases from V and 3 bases from J, with 12 bases in between. Germline lookup yields CDR1 MNHNS and CDR2 SASEGT. CDR3 sequence: CASMQQGHYGYTF. Here the CDR3 DNA reads TGTGCCAGCATGCAACAGGGACACTATGGCTACACCTTC.

Here the CDR3 DNA reads TGTGCCAGCAGCTCAACGGGGGGGACTAGCTACAATGAGCAGTTCTTC. Its translation is CASSSTGGTSYNEQFF. This sequence joins TRBV7-3 and TRBJ2-1, with 8 bases lining up with TRBD2. Germline trimming cut 4 bases from V and 3 bases from J; bases unmatched to any gene: 8. This CDR3 has 16 residues. From germline, CDR1 is SGHTA and CDR2 FQGTGA. Supplemented by reference TRBV7-3 and TRBJ2-1, the full variable domain reads GAGVSQTPSNKVTEKGKYVELRCDPISGHTALYWYRQSLGQGPEFLIYFQGTGAADDSGLPNDRFFAVRPEGSVSTLKIQRTERGDSAVYLCASSSTGGTSYNEQFFGPGTRLTVL.

This clone was observed once. This rearrangement joins TRBV4-1 to TRBJ2-5, with a possible D match to TRBD1 (6 bases). Germline V lookup: CDR1 MGHRA, CDR2 YSYEKL. CDR3 size: 15 residues. Trimming pared 4 bases from V and 1 base from J, leaving 13 bases between. CDR3 sequence: CASSRIGTSQETQYF. Here the CDR3 DNA reads TGCGCCAGCAGCCGTATCGGGACAAGCCAAGAGACCCAGTACTTC.

V usage is TRBV4-3 and J usage is TRBJ2-2; TRBD1 matches at 7 bases. Germline V gene lookup returns CDR1 LGHNA and CDR2 YSLEER. Germline trimming cut 3 bases from V and 2 bases from J; bases unmatched to any gene: 6. The CDR3 contains 16 residues. CDR3 in amino acids: CASSHRRDSNTGELFF. The CDR3 DNA follows: TGCGCCAGCAGCCACCGCCGGGACAGCAACACCGGGGAGCTGTTTTTT.

The chain is built from TRBV5-4 and TRBJ1-2; D is possibly TRBD1 (5 bases). Trimming removed 4 bases at V and 1 base at J, with 8 bases between. CDR1 and CDR2 (germline): SGHNT, YYREEE (reference sequence). The length of the CDR3 is 13 residues. The chain's CDR3 is CASSVDSNYGYTF. The CDR3 DNA reads TGTGCCAGCAGCGTTGACAGTAACTATGGCTACACCTTC.

The rearrangement uses TRBV7-2 and TRBJ1-1; D remains ambiguous. There are 15 residues in the CDR3. V gave up 6 bases and J gave up 0 bases, with 14 bases separating them. Germline lookup yields CDR1 SGHTA and CDR2 FQGNSA. In nucleotides, the CDR3 is TGTGCCAGCAGTACCTGGTTTGGGATGAACACTGAAGCTTTCTTT. As protein: CASSTWFGMNTEAFF. The full variable domain, with the rest looked up from reference TRBV7-2 and TRBJ1-1, is GAGVSQSPSNKVTEKGKDVELRCDPISGHTALYWYRQSLGQGLEFLIYFQGNSAPDKSGLPSDRFSAERTGGSVSTLTIQRTQQEDSAVYLCASSTWFGMNTEAFFGQGTRLTVV.

The chain couples TRBV18 to TRBJ2-2; 10 positions agree with TRBD2. Trimming at V came to 5 bases and at J to 1 base, leaving 7 bases not matched to a gene. Germline loops: CDR1 KGHSH, CDR2 LQKENI. This CDR3 region has 17 residues. The CDR3 loop is CASSTPGLAMNTGELFF. DNA of the CDR3: TGTGCCAGCTCAACTCCGGGACTAGCGATGAACACCGGGGAGCTGTTTTTT.

The CDR3 DNA sequence: TGTGCCAGCAGCTTAGGACAGGGGAGCACTGAAGCTTTCTTT. Residues: CASSLGQGSTEAFF. The chain couples TRBV11-1 to TRBJ1-1; TRBD1 agrees at 8 bases. Germline loops: CDR1 SGHAT, CDR2 FQDESV (reference sequence). The CDR3 is made up of 14 amino acids. V trimming: 1 base; J trimming: 4 bases; junction bases outside the gene matches: 2.

V is TRBV10-3 and J is TRBJ1-1, with 7 bases matching TRBD1. Trimming at V came to 5 bases and at J to 1 base, leaving 4 bases not matched to a gene. The CDR3 sequence is 14 residues long. The germline V gene encodes CDR1 ENHRY and CDR2 SYGVKD. The CDR3: CAISPGTANTEAFF. CDR3 sequence (DNA): TGTGCCATCAGTCCCGGGACAGCGAACACTGAAGCTTTCTTT.

This clone was counted only a few times. The CDR3 protein is CASSRRANYGYTF. The CDR3 bases are TGCGCCAGCAGCCGCAGGGCTAACTATGGCTACACCTTC. V usage is TRBV5-1 and J usage is TRBJ1-2; perhaps TRBD1 as D (5 bases). CDR3 length: 13 amino acids. Germline lookup yields CDR1 SGHRS and CDR2 YFSETQ. The V and J ends lost 4 bases and 0 bases respectively, with 7 bases between them.